This entry describes one T cell receptor beta chain. No antigen is known for it. The sample is drawn from a study of cytomegalovirus exposure and HLA in healthy donors. Whole-study results and caveats: Later analysis identified a missense DCLRE1C variant that was linked to TCR beta V- and J-gene trimming. TCR beta chains numbering 150 to 200 were designated cytomegalovirus-associated.

60 Vbeta and 13 Jbeta primers were used in PCR. In the authors' workflow: As a later analysis found, there were around 86 million unique TCR beta chains, of which roughly 11 million were shared. Here immunoSEQ multiplex PCR was the method, and the copy in TCRdb shows in-frame clones only, minus some. From that table come the V and J calls and clone size; the DNA was used to work out D and trimming. Of 100,000 to 150,000 clones detected, roughly 80% appear once; the ten largest clones hold about 3.9%. Healthy bone marrow donors formed the donor group. The germline V gene has CDR1 LGHNA and CDR2 YSLEER. This CDR3 is 14 amino acids long.

The sequenced material came from PBMCs. This sequence joins TRBV4-3 and TRBJ2-5, with D perhaps TRBD1 (6 bases). The J call may be faulty, since TRBJ2-7 better matches the DNA end. The receptor's source is a man aged 18 to 29 in good health and CMV-seropositive. The CDR3 DNA sequence: TGCGCCAGCAGCCAGTCCAGGGGAGCTTACGAGCAGTACTTC. Encoded protein: CASSQSRGAYEQYF.